This T cell receptor beta chain was identified during a study of blood T cell repertoires in COVID-19. In the study's own analysis: The assay estimated nucleated cells by amplifying reference gene primers. The table came from immunoSEQ multiplex PCR; TCRdb's copy has only in-frame clones and leaves some out. V, J and clone size are those of that table, while D and trimming were read from the DNA. This table has about 230,000 clones, 86% appearing once. CDR1 is SEHNR, CDR2 FQNEAQ, per germline (reference sequence). V was cut by 8 bases and J by 0 bases, with 14 bases left in between. The CDR3 runs to 14 residues.

The V gene is TRBV7-9, the J gene TRBJ2-7, with a possible D match to TRBD1 (5 bases). The sample taken for sequencing was peripheral blood. This sequence originates from a man between 50 and 59 years old with COVID-19, enrolled during active disease. As DNA, the CDR3 is TGTGCCAGCGGGGCGGCTGCTAACTCCTACGAGCAGTACTTC. It codes for CASGAAANSYEQYF.